This T cell receptor (beta chain) was sequenced for a study of shared clonotypes between healthy human individuals. Between the trimmed V and J ends, which lost 1 base and 8 bases, there was a span of 14 bases. The CDR3 consists of 15 residues. Germline V gene data show CDR1 as SEHNR and CDR2 as FQNEAQ (reference sequence). Naivety among CD8 cells was defined by CD45RO negativity and positive CCR7 selection, thereby excluding terminally differentiated effector memory CD45RA+ cells. Sequencing used immunoSEQ multiplex PCR; TCRdb keeps in-frame clones, though not all of them. The repertoire has millions of clones, under 95% of them found once; the top ten carry over 1.5%. In this sample, this clone turned up a few times.

The source is a man aged 18 to 30 in good health. Some clones in this sample may be carry-over from other donors' samples. The source material was naive CD8+ T cells from PBMCs. The V gene is TRBV7-9, the J gene TRBJ1-4; D is unresolved. For the CDR3, the DNA is TGTGCCAGCAGCTTAGGACGGGGAAGTTCGGAAAAACTGTTTTTT. This gives the protein CASSLGRGSSEKLFF.